The 23 T cell receptor beta chains below come from one sample, sequenced in a study of blood T cell repertoires in COVID-19 (dated by TCRdb to the early 2020s). The method was the immunoSEQ multiplex PCR assay. TCRdb provides this immuneACCESS table in a form limited to in-frame rearrangements. Some clones are lacking; in checked studies, under half of them reflect an unresolved V gene, and why the rest are absent is not known. Counted in this sample were around 300,000 clones; approximately 91% of them appeared once. The top ten clonotypes cover about 8.6% of the sample. Sequencing was carried out using peripheral blood. The receptors were sampled from a man in his late teens or twenties with active or convalescent COVID-19.

In this sample, this clone turned up a few times. The chain couples TRBV4-1 to TRBJ2-1, with 13 bases matching TRBD2. CDR3 length equals 20 residues. V was clipped by 2 bases and J by 0 bases; unmatched bases: 10. From germline, CDR1 is MGHRA and CDR2 YSYEKL. In DNA, the CDR3 is TGCGCCAGCAGCCAACGAGCGACTAGCGGGGGGATGAGCTCCTACAATGAGCAGTTCTTC. It specifies CASSQRATSGGMSSYNEQFF.

The V gene is TRBV5-1, the J gene TRBJ2-7, with 7 bases lining up with TRBD1. The CDR3 extends over 15 amino acids. J was trimmed by 1 base and V by 4 bases; bases with no gene match: 8. CDR1 and CDR2 (germline): SGHRS, YFSETQ. CDR3 sequence (DNA): TGCGCCAGCAGCACGAGCACAGGGGTTTCCTACGAGCAGTACTTC. It yields the protein CASSTSTGVSYEQYF.

The rearrangement links TRBV5-4 to TRBJ1-1, with TRBD1 matching over 9 bases. There are 15 residues in the CDR3. The V gene's germline CDR1 is SGHNT and CDR2 YYREEE (reference sequence). The junction had 4 bases not matched to a gene; V was cut back by 0 bases and J by 4 bases. CDR3 residues: CASSLAGQGVTEAFF. The CDR3 coding sequence is TGTGCCAGCAGCTTGGCGGGACAGGGTGTCACTGAAGCTTTCTTT. The full variable domain, completed using reference TRBV5-4 and TRBJ1-1, is ETGVTQSPTHLIKTRGQQVTLRCSSQSGHNTVSWYQQALGQGPQFIFQYYREEENGRGNFPPRFSGLQFPNYSSELNVNALELDDSALYLCASSLAGQGVTEAFFGQGTRLTVV.

The chain has TRBV3-1 (or the pseudogene TRBV3-2) and TRBJ2-7; 7 bases match TRBD1. V trimming: 4 bases; J trimming: 3 bases; junction bases outside the gene matches: 3. Germline V CDR1 and CDR2: LGHDT, YNNKEL (reference sequence). The CDR3 loop spans 13 amino acids. In nucleotides, the CDR3 is TGTGCCAGCAGCCGAGCAGGGGGCTACGAGCAGTACTTC. Residues: CASSRAGGYEQYF.

The rearrangement links TRBV6-2 or TRBV6-3 to TRBJ1-4; TRBD1 aligns across 8 bases. The V and J ends lost 4 bases and 4 bases, in that order; junction bases with no gene match: 5. CDR3 length: 15 amino acids. Looked up from germline, CDR1 is MNHEY and CDR2 is SVGEGT. The CDR3 nucleotides read TGTGCCAGCAGTTCCGGGACAGGCGGTAATGAAAAACTGTTTTTT. It is translated as CASSSGTGGNEKLFF.

This chain connects TRBV27 to TRBJ2-7; D possibly corresponds to TRBD1 (6 bases). CDR3 length: 14 amino acids. Germline loops: CDR1 MNHEY, CDR2 SMNVEV (reference sequence). Trimming removed 3 bases at V and 0 bases at J, with 9 bases between. This CDR3 is CASSFGTHSYEQYF. CDR3 DNA sequence: TGTGCCAGCAGTTTCGGGACACACTCCTACGAGCAGTACTTC.

This sequence joins TRBV11-2 and TRBJ1-6; no clear D. The CDR3 runs 15 residues. Germline V gene data show CDR1 as SGHAT and CDR2 as FQNNGV. The V and J ends lost 1 base and 10 bases respectively, with 14 bases between them. The CDR3 bases are TGTGCCAGCAGCTTAGGGTTGGGAGGAGTATCACCCCTCCACTTT. As protein: CASSLGLGGVSPLHF.

The J gene is TRBJ2-1, the V gene TRBV9; the match to TRBD1 covers 7 bases. With V trimmed by 3 bases and J by 10 bases, 7 bases remained unmatched. The germline gives CDR1 SGDLS, CDR2 YYNGEE. CDR3 size: 13 residues. This CDR3 reads CASSEGAADEQFF. CDR3 nucleotide sequence: TGTGCCAGCAGCGAGGGGGCCGCGGACGAGCAGTTCTTC.

This chain links TRBV11-2 with TRBJ1-1; D possibly corresponds to TRBD1 (5 bases). The CDR3 runs 12 residues. The ends were cut back, 8 bases at V and 4 bases at J, with 11 bases in the middle. CDR1 SGHAT and CDR2 FQNNGV come from the germline V gene. CDR3 DNA: TGTGCCAGCCGCGACAGCTCCACTGAAGCTTTCTTT. The encoded protein is CASRDSSTEAFF. Supplemented by reference TRBV11-2 and TRBJ1-1, the full variable domain reads EAGVAQSPRYKIIEKRQSVAFWCNPISGHATLYWYQQILGQGPKLLIQFQNNGVVDDSQLPKDRFSAERLKGVDSTLKIQPAKLEDSAVYLCASRDSSTEAFFGQGTRLTVV.

This clone was counted once. This chain joins TRBV5-1 and TRBJ1-2; TRBD1 agrees at 10 bases. The V gene end was trimmed by 4 bases and the J gene end by 6 bases; junction bases not matched to a gene: 3. There are 13 residues in the CDR3. CDR1 is SGHRS, CDR2 YFSETQ, per germline. The CDR3 loop reads CASSGGQGDGYTF. Written as DNA, the CDR3 is TGCGCCAGCAGCGGAGGACAGGGGGATGGCTACACCTTC.

This clone was detected a few times. The V gene is TRBV6-2 or TRBV6-3, the J gene TRBJ1-2; D is undetermined. Per germline, CDR1 MNHEY and CDR2 SVGEGT. The CDR3 sequence is 12 residues long. Trimming pared 2 bases from V and 5 bases from J, leaving 6 bases between. CDR3 nucleotides: TGTGCCAGCAGTTACCCGCGGTATGGCTACACCTTC. It translates to CASSYPRYGYTF.

The chain joins TRBV7-9 to TRBJ1-4, with 7 bases matching TRBD1. Germline V gene sequence: CDR1 SEHNR, CDR2 FQNEAQ (reference sequence). The CDR3 runs to 16 residues. Trimming at V came to 5 bases and at J to 4 bases, leaving 10 bases not matched to a gene. The CDR3 reads CASSTDRAGVNEKLFF. CDR3 nucleotide sequence: TGTGCCAGCAGCACCGACAGGGCCGGGGTTAATGAAAAACTGTTTTTT.

The CDR3 spells CASLQEQGRQPQHF. The CDR3 nucleotides read TGTGCCAGTTTACAAGAACAGGGTAGGCAGCCCCAGCATTTT. The chain is built from TRBV19 and TRBJ1-5; possible D gene TRBD1, 6 bases. The CDR3 is made up of 14 amino acids. Per the germline V gene, CDR1 is LNHDA and CDR2 is SQIVND (reference sequence). Trimming cost V 8 bases and J 7 bases, with 18 bases left between them. The full variable domain, in which reference TRBV19 and TRBJ1-5 provide the parts outside the CDR3, is DGGITQSPKYLFRKEGQNVTLSCEQNLNHDAMYWYRQDPGQGLRLIYYSQIVNDFQKGDIAEGYSVSREKKESFPLTVTSAQKNPTAFYLCASLQEQGRQPQHFGDGTRLSIL.

This clone appeared once. V gene TRBV24-1 combines with J gene TRBJ1-2; 8 bases map to TRBD1. The CDR3 totals 14 residues. Germline lookup yields CDR1 KGHDR and CDR2 SFDVKD. J lost 6 bases, V lost 9 bases, and 11 bases had no gene match. The CDR3 region is CATLTGEEDNGYTF. The CDR3 DNA reads TGTGCCACCCTGACAGGGGAAGAGGATAATGGCTACACCTTC.

This clone has only one observation. The V gene is TRBV7-8, the J gene TRBJ1-6; the D gene is possibly TRBD1 (6 bases). This CDR3 is built from 15 residues. Germline V CDR1 and CDR2: SGHVS, FQNEAQ. V shed 2 bases and J shed 9 bases, with 14 bases lying between them. CDR3 amino acids: CASSLISGEFSPLHF. CDR3 DNA: TGTGCCAGCAGCTTAATTTCAGGGGAGTTTTCACCCCTCCACTTT.

Only a few counts were recorded for this clone. This rearrangement joins TRBV19 to TRBJ1-4; 10 positions match TRBD1. Germline V gene data show CDR1 as LNHDA and CDR2 as SQIVND (reference sequence). V was clipped by 4 bases and J by 3 bases; unmatched bases: 5. The CDR3 sequence is 16 residues long. The CDR3 nucleotides read TGTGCCAGTAGTAACCGACAGGGGGCATCTAATGAAAAACTGTTTTTT. Protein sequence: CASSNRQGASNEKLFF. Combining the CDR3 with reference TRBV19 and TRBJ1-4 gives the whole variable domain DGGITQSPKYLFRKEGQNVTLSCEQNLNHDAMYWYRQDPGQGLRLIYYSQIVNDFQKGDIAEGYSVSREKKESFPLTVTSAQKNPTAFYLCASSNRQGASNEKLFFGSGTQLSVL.

This chain joins TRBV6-1 and TRBJ2-7; D might be TRBD1 (6 bases). Trimming cost V 0 bases and J 4 bases, with 13 bases left between them. The CDR3 loop spans 15 amino acids. Per germline, CDR1 MNHNS and CDR2 SASEGT. The CDR3 here is CASSEAIRGGYEQYF. CDR3 bases: TGTGCCAGCAGTGAAGCGATCAGGGGTGGTTACGAGCAGTACTTC.

J is TRBJ2-5 and V is TRBV3-1 (or the pseudogene TRBV3-2); 9 bases align to TRBD1. After removal of 8 bases from V and 5 bases from J, the junction contained 12 bases not matched to a gene. CDR1 is LGHDT and CDR2 is YNNKEL in the germline V gene (reference sequence). The CDR3 spans 15 residues. This CDR3 is CASESGTGRGETQYF. The CDR3 DNA reads as TGTGCCAGCGAAAGCGGGACAGGGCGTGGGGAGACCCAGTACTTC.

The rearrangement uses TRBV10-3 and TRBJ1-5; 9 bases map to TRBD1. The ends lost 0 bases at V and 6 bases at J; junction bases unmatched: 3. CDR1 ENHRY and CDR2 SYGVKD come from the germline V gene. The CDR3 extends over 15 amino acids. The CDR3 loop reads CAISESGTGTQPQHF. CDR3 nucleotide sequence: TGTGCCATCAGTGAGTCCGGGACAGGGACTCAGCCCCAGCATTTT.

The rearrangement joins TRBV28 to TRBJ1-5; 7 bases map to TRBD1. This CDR3 contains 14 residues. The germline V gene has CDR1 MDHEN and CDR2 SYDVKM. V shed 6 bases and J 4 bases; nucleotides not matched to a gene: 6. The CDR3 spells CASRGVDRNQPQHF. The CDR3 nucleotides read TGTGCCAGCAGGGGAGTGGACAGGAATCAGCCCCAGCATTTT.

The J gene is TRBJ2-1, the V gene TRBV3-1 (or the pseudogene TRBV3-2); TRBD2 matches at 14 bases. CDR1 LGHDT and CDR2 YNNKEL come from the germline V gene (reference sequence). With V trimmed by 3 bases and J by 5 bases, 0 bases remained unmatched. This CDR3 comprises 15 residues. The CDR3 DNA reads TGTGCCAGCAGCCAGGGACTAGCGGGGGACAATGAGCAGTTCTTC. Translating it yields CASSQGLAGDNEQFF.

The V gene is TRBV4-1, the J gene TRBJ1-1; no definite D call. V gave up 1 base and J gave up 6 bases, with 6 bases separating them. The CDR3 has 12 amino acids. Germline CDR1 reads MGHRA; CDR2 reads YSYEKL. CDR3 loop: CASSQGGSEAFF. DNA of the CDR3: TGCGCCAGCAGCCAAGGCGGCTCTGAAGCTTTCTTT.

The chain joins TRBV10-3 to TRBJ1-1; TRBD1 matches 7 bases. The CDR3 length is 14 residues. Looked up from germline, CDR1 is ENHRY and CDR2 is SYGVKD. The J segment lost 7 bases and the V segment lost 7 bases, leaving 12 bases of the junction unmatched. The DNA of the CDR3 is TGTGCCATCACCTCCGTACAGGGGAAGGGTGAAGCTTTCTTT. It is translated as CAITSVQGKGEAFF.